This section outlines one T cell receptor beta chain sequence together with its context. What it binds is unknown. TCRdb processed the 5' RACE reads anew with MiXCR; each CDR3 protein has one entry. Here the sample spans some 660,000 distinct CDR3 sequences, around 8.3% being singletons. The data derive from a study of identical twins. Study-wide points: Some out-of-frame alpha sequences were shared by twins, and these showed excess low generation probability. Out-of-frame TCR alpha sharing in monozygotic twins exceeded recombination model predictions.

The CDR3 runs 14 residues. V shed 4 bases and J 5 bases; nucleotides not matched to a gene: 8. Germline V lookup: CDR1 ENHRY, CDR2 SYGVKD. Another study also made use of these data, one on yellow fever vaccine responses in identical twins.

The genes are TRBV10-3 and TRBJ2-7, with 7 bases identical to TRBD1. The source material was PBMCs. The receptor was derived from a woman aged 18-29 years in good health. CDR3 in amino acids: CAISGRTGLHEQYF. In DNA, the CDR3 is TGTGCCATCAGTGGGAGGACAGGTCTCCACGAGCAGTACTTC.